This T cell receptor beta chain was identified during a study of blood T cell repertoires in COVID-19 (TCRdb year 2020). Broadly, across the study: Collaborator samples came from the United States, Italy and Spain and covered acute and convalescent phases of COVID-19. Nearly every sample came with metadata listing a de-identified subject ID, COVID-19 status, age in years and sex. The repertoires were released in a freely available public database meant as a resource for research on the immune response to SARS-CoV-2. The samples were drawn from two sources: the first 160 participants of the ongoing ImmuneRACE study, and over 950 subjects contributed by 6 global collaborators. Deeply sampled blood TCRbeta repertoires from subjects exposed to, actively infected with, or recovered from COVID-19 were included in the dataset. The material from the prospective study consisted of cDNA or gDNA derived from T cells, B-cell-depleted T cells, or PBMCs. HLA class I and class II types, where available, came from metadata supplied by the sample provider rather than from assay-based typing. Study-wide findings and limitations: How much clinical and demographic metadata was included differed by source and by participant, and the metadata was provided uncurated.

The trim is 0 bases for V and 1 base for J, with a gap of 8 bases between the germline ends. Based on the germline V gene (reference sequence), the CDR1 and CDR2 sequences are SGHKS and YYEKEE. From its cysteine to its phenylalanine, the CDR3 spans 15 amino acids. The CDR3 DNA has 45 bases and is translated from base 1. In the prospective study, participants were about 18 to 100 years old, resided in fewer than 25 geographic areas of the United States, and were enrolled through a virtual design. Cohort assignment in the prospective study relied on participant-reported clinical history from a screening survey and a study questionnaire. In the prospective study, whole blood, serum and a nasopharyngeal or oropharyngeal swab were collected from each participant by mobile phlebotomists. Participants in the prospective study had the option to provide additional blood draws and questionnaires over a roughly 2-month period. Prospective study blood samples were shipped either frozen or at room temperature before DNA extraction.

TCRbeta CDR3 regions were amplified from genomic DNA by means of the immunoSEQ Assay, a bias-controlled multiplex PCR. The original pipeline was this. The number of nucleated cells in each sample was estimated by amplification of reference gene primers within the assay. To quantify the absolute abundance of each unique TCRbeta CDR3 rearrangement, sequence reads were collapsed and filtered. For each sample, productive Simpson clonality was calculated as the square root of Simpson's diversity index across productive rearrangements. Not all clones reach the TCRdb copy of this immuneACCESS table, which keeps in-frame sequences only. Checked studies attribute under half of the gap to unresolved V genes and leave the rest unexplained. Clone size and the V and J calls come from that table; the DNA yielded D and trimming. This sample lists 300,000 to 500,000 clones; approximately 88% were detected once. The top ten constitute more than 2% of the sample.

In regard to this clone: The clone's antigen remains unknown. Per-nucleotide qualities are absent, and no much larger clonotype sits a single base away.

Source material: PBMCs or T cells enriched from blood (not recorded which). The sequence joins TRBV5-5 to TRBJ2-1; the D gene is unclear. The TCR originated in a woman between 35 and 50 years old with acute COVID-19. The CDR3 loop reads CASSLGRRSYNEQFF. The DNA sequence is given as TGTGCCAGCAGCTTGGGTCGGAGATCCTACAATGAGCAGTTCTTC.